This T cell receptor beta chain was captured in a study of cytomegalovirus exposure and HLA in healthy donors. Regarding the study as a whole: A later analysis found TCR association rates differed by HLA locus, highest for DRB1 and lowest for HLA-C. In a later analysis, an Asian-associated ancestry cluster reportedly showed fewer N-insertions than the roughly 690-donor mean.

Healthy individuals who donated bone marrow served as the donors. Each donor was nominally healthy when sampled (though unrecorded immune exposures were likely). PCR amplification relied on 60 Vbeta primers (plus 13 Jbeta primers). The repertoire was sequenced with immunoSEQ multiplex PCR; TCRdb's copy has only in-frame clones and lacks some. The sample has approximately 130,000 clones, 70% to 75% seen once. Notes on this clone: Its antigen is still unknown.

CDR3 length: 14 amino acids. The ends were cut back, 8 bases at V and 3 bases at J, with 16 bases in the middle. Germline CDR1 and CDR2: MNHNS and SASEGT. This TCR came from a young man in good health and CMV-seronegative. The V call is TRBV6-1, the J call TRBJ2-5; weak D call: TRBD1 (5 bases). Specimen: PBMCs. CDR3 nucleotides: TGTGCCAGCCTCCCCGCTGGGGCTAAAGAGACCCAGTACTTC. Amino acids: CASLPAGAKETQYF.